The entry below gives a single T cell receptor (beta chain) sequence along with its context. This table comes from immunoSEQ multiplex PCR, and its TCRdb copy is limited to in-frame clones, with some not included. This table has roughly 180,000 clones, about 91% appearing once. Germline assignment: CDR1 SGHDT and CDR2 YYEEEE. The ends were cut back, 6 bases at V and 1 base at J, with 16 bases in the middle. There are 15 residues in the CDR3. This entry belongs to a study of control samples from healthy donors and cancer patients. V is TRBV5-6 and J is TRBJ1-1, with D possibly being TRBD1 (6 bases). The sequenced material came from blood. The source is a woman in her 40s in good health. CDR3 DNA: TGTGCCAGCACTCCCTCCCTGGGGGCGAACACTGAAGCTTTCTTT. It yields the protein CASTPSLGANTEAFF.